This T cell receptor beta chain came from a study of T cell responses to AZD1222 COVID-19 vaccine (dated by TCRdb to about 2021). Broadly, across the study: TCR sequencing covered 233 trial participants: about 210 given two doses of AZD1222 and about 26 given two doses of MenACWY control vaccine. Trial participants were enrolled by age into 18-55, 56-69 and 70-plus year subgroups, with approximately 160, 26 and 62 TCR-sequenced participants respectively. Overall study results and their limits: The 56-69-year group was small, and its depth increase did not reach significance, likely because of low power. A significant rise in spike-specific TCR breadth and depth was observed after two AZD1222 doses relative to day 0 and relative to MenACWY recipients. Because no day 14 peak-response samples were available, the repertoires could be characterized only after the peak T cell response. Participants were mostly white British, with more females than males. The authors suggested clonal diversity may have been underestimated. Conclusions about previously exposed vaccinees are limited because only six or seven AZD1222 recipients were SARS-CoV-2 seropositive at baseline. CD4 TCRs associated with the vaccine covered the entire spike protein, and the dominant responses were in regions 160-218 and 743-854. Nearly half of unique spike-specific TCRs reportedly recognized epitopes outside regions mutated in the B.1.351 and B.1.1.7 variants.

This clone was counted a single time. Its cognate antigen has yet to be identified. Base quality data are lacking; no much larger clone is found one base away. V was cut back by 1 base and J by 7 bases, leaving a gap of 17 bases between them. The germline V gene (reference sequence) yields LGHDT for CDR1 and YNNKEL for CDR2. The CDR3 runs 16 residues from the cysteine to the phenylalanine. The sequence is cut down to CDR3 DNA, 48 bases in frame from base 1. The CDR3 regions of human TCRbeta chains were subjected to immunosequencing. Turning to the authors' computational methods: TCRs in the repertoires were matched against a reference library of SARS-CoV-2-specific TCRs that had been generated with the MIRA antigen-specificity platform. Breadth was defined as the fraction of unique TCRs that were SARS-CoV-2-associated, and depth was defined as the fraction of total T cells that were SARS-CoV-2-associated. Each spike-specific TCR was assigned to its reactive spike region and to a CD4 or CD8 class using the MIRA data. Log10-transformed breadth and depth values were compared by one-way ANOVA with Sidak's multiple comparisons tests. Imported from immuneACCESS, the table was reduced by TCRdb to in-frame sequences with V and J called. These copies leave out some clones; in studies compared against another copy, an unresolved V gene accounts for under half, and the cause of the remainder is not known. V and J calls and clone size come straight from that table; D and trimming were deduced from the DNA. The sample yields about 45,000 clones; 70% to 90% were counted once. 1.1% of the sample goes to the ten largest clones.

Interpreted using the paper, the time point label stands for: about 28 days (+/-7) after the second vaccine dose. AZD1222 recipients with second doses at about 4 weeks or about 12 weeks were pooled, because spike-specific TCR depth and breadth did not differ between schedules. Samples from vaccinated people were obtained from the UK trials COV001 and COV002, which included a single-blind randomized controlled phase 2/3 trial of AZD1222 (ChAdOx1 nCoV-19) in healthy adults. For TCRbeta chain sequencing, PBMC samples were collected from trial participants at day 0 and at day 28 after the second dose.

The source was peripheral blood, collected 28 days after the second AZD1222 dose. The TCR comes from an adult who received the AZD1222 COVID-19 vaccine. Recombination joined TRBV3-1 (or the pseudogene TRBV3-2) with TRBJ2-1, with an unclear D gene assignment. The DNA sequence is given as TGTGCCAGCAGCCAAGGGGCAGCGAGTCAAGGGAATGAGCAGTTCTTC. Translated, it reads CASSQGAASQGNEQFF.